The T cell receptor beta chain described here comes from a study of molecular identifiers for immune sequencing clone quantification. As for the study in general: Four portions were sequenced after RNA from about 20,000 or 100,000 naive CD8 cells was split five ways in replicates. Study-wide points: Clones that had above 20 RNA copies took up over 98% of effector molecules but under 1% in naive cells.

Every naive CD8 library was made from between roughly 17,000 and 1,100,000 sorted cells with 10%, 30% or 50% RNA. This clonotype occurred many times. The antigen is not known. The V gene's germline CDR1 is DFQATT and CDR2 SNEGSKA (reference sequence). The CDR3 consists of 15 residues. The junction had 9 bases not matched to a gene; V was cut back by 3 bases and J by 3 bases. With listed TCR primers and previously described methods, bulk TCR libraries were prepared. TCRdb processed the PCR reads anew with MiXCR; each CDR3 protein has one entry. Here the sample spans tens of thousands of distinct CDR3 sequences, around 18% being singletons.

The TCR originated in a human donor in good health. Some libraries in this study had Jurkat cell RNA spiked in. Input material: naive CD8+ T cells from blood, with Jurkat cell RNA spiked in. The subset here: FACS-sorted CD8+CD4-CCR7+CD45RA+ naive T cells. This chain links TRBV20-1 with TRBJ2-7; 9 nucleotides match TRBD2. This CDR3 reads CSASKPASGIYEQYF. CDR3 in DNA: TGCAGTGCTAGTAAGCCGGCTAGCGGGATCTACGAGCAGTACTTC.